This T cell receptor beta chain originates from a study of cytomegalovirus exposure and HLA in healthy donors. Study at large: Out of about 190 million T cells, an earlier analysis found 117 million unique TCR beta sequences in total.

PCR was performed using 60 Vbeta and 13 Jbeta primers. Some clones are missing from TCRdb's copy, which holds only in-frame ones; the method was immunoSEQ multiplex PCR. The sample includes approximately 160,000 clones, roughly 64% of them seen just once. This CDR3 comprises 14 residues. Deletions cut 0 bases from V and 4 bases from J, with 8 bases between. CDR1 is SGHTA, CDR2 FQGNSA, per germline. This clonotype was obtained from a woman in her twenties or thirties in good health and CMV-seropositive. Material: PBMCs. The chain couples TRBV7-2 to TRBJ2-3; D is unresolved. The CDR3 loop reads CASSLAGLADTQYF. CDR3 bases: TGTGCCAGCAGCTTAGCCGGTTTGGCAGATACGCAGTATTTT.